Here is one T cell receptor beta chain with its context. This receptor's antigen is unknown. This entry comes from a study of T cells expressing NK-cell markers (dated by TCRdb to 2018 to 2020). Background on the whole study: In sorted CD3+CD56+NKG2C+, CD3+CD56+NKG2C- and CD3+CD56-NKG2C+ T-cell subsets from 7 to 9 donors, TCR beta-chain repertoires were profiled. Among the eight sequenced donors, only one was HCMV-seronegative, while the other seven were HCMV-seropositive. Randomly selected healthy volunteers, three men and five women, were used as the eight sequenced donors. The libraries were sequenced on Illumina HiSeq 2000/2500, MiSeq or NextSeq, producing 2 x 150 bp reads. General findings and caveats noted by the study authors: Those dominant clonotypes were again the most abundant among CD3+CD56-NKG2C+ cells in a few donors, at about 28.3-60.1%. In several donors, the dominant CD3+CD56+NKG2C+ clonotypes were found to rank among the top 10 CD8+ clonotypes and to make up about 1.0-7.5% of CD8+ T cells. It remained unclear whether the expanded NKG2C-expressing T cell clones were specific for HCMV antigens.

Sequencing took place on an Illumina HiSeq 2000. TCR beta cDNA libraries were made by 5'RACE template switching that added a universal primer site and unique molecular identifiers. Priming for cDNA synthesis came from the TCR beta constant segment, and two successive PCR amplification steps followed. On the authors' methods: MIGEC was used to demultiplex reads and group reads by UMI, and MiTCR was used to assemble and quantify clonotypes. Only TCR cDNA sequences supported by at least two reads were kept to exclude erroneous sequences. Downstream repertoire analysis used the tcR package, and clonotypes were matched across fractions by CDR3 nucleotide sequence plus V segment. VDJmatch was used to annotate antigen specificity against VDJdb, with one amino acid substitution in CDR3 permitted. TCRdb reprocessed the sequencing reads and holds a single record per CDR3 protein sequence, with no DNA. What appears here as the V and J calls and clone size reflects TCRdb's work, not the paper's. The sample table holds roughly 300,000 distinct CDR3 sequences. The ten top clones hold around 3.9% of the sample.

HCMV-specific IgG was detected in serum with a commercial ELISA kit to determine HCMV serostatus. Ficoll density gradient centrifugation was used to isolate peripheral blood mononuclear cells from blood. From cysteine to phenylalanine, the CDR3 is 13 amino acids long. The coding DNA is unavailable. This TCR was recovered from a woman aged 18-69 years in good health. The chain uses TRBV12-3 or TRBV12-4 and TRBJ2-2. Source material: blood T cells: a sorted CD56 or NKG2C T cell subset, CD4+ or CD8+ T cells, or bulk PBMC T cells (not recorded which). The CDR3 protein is CASRRQAGGELFF.